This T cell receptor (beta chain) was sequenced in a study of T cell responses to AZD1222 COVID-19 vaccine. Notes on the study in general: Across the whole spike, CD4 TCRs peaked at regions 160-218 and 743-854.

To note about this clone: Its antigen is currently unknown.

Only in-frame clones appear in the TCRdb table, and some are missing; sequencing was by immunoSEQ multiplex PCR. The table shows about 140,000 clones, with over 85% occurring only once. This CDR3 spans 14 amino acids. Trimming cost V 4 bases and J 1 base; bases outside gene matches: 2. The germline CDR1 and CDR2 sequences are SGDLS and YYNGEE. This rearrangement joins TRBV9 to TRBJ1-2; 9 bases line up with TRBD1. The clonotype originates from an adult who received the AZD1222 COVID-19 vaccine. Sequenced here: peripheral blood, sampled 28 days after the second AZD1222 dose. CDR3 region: CASSTDRGNYGYTF. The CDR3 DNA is TGTGCCAGCAGCACGGACAGGGGTAACTATGGCTACACCTTC.